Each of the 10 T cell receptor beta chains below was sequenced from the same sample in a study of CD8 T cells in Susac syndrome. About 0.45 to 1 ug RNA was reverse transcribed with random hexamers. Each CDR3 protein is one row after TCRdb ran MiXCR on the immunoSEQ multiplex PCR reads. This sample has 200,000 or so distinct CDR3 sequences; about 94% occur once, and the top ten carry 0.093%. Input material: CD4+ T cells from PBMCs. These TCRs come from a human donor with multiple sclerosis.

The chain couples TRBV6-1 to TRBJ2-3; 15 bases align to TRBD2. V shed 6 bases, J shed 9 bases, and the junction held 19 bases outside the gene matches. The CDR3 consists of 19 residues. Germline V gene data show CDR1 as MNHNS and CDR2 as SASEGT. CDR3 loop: CASSPGLAGGLRGHGTQYF. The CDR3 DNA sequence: TGTGCCAGCAGCCCGGGACTAGCGGGGGGCCTAAGGGGTCATGGGACGCAGTATTTT.

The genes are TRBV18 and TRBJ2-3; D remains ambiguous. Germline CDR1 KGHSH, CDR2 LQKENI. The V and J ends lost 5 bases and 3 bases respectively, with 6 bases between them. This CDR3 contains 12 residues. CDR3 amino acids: CASSTLTDTQYF. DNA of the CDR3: TGTGCCAGCTCAACTTTGACAGATACGCAGTATTTT.

The CDR3: CASSLSGTPLSSYNEQFF. The CDR3 nucleotides are TGTGCCAGCAGCTTGTCCGGGACTCCTCTCAGCTCCTACAATGAGCAGTTCTTC. V and J are TRBV9 and TRBJ2-1; D possibly corresponds to TRBD2 (6 bases). In germline, CDR1 is SGDLS, CDR2 YYNGEE. Deletions cut 4 bases from V and 0 bases from J, with 20 bases between. The CDR3 extends over 18 amino acids.

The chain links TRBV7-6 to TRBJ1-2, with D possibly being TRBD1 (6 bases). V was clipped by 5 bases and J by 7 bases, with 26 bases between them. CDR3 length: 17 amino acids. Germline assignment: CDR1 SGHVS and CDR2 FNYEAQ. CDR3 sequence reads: CASSPGEGTGPGAGYTF. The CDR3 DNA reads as TGTGCCAGCAGCCCCGGTGAGGGGACGGGGCCGGGGGCTGGCTACACCTTC.

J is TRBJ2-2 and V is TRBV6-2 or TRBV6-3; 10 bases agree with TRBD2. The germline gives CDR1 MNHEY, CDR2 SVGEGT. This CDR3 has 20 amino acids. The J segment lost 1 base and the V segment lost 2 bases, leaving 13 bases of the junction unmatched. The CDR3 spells CASSYPTRLAGAWNTGELFF. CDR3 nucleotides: TGTGCCAGCAGTTACCCTACCCGCCTAGCGGGGGCCTGGAACACCGGGGAGCTGTTTTTT.

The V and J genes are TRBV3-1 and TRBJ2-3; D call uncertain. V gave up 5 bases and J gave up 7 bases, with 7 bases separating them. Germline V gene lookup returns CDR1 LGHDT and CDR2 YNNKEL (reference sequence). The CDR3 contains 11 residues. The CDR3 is CASSVRNTQYF. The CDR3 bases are TGTGCCAGCAGCGTCCGGAATACGCAGTATTTT.

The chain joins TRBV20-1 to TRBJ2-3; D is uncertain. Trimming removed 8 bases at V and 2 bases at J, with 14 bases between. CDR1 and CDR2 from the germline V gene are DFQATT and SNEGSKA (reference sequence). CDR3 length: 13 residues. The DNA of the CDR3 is TGCAGTCCTCAATTTCCCTCCACAGATACGCAGTATTTT. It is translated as CSPQFPSTDTQYF.

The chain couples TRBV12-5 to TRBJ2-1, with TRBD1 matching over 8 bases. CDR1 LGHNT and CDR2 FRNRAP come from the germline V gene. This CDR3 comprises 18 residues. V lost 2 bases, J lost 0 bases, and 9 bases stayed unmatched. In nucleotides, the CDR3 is TGTGCTAGTGGTTTGAAAGGACAGGGCGATTTCTCCTACAATGAGCAGTTCTTC. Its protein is CASGLKGQGDFSYNEQFF.

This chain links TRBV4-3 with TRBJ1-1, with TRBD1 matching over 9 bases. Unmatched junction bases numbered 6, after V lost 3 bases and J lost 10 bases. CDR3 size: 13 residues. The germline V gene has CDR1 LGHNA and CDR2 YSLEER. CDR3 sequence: CASSHETGGTAFF. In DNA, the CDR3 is TGCGCCAGCAGCCACGAGACAGGGGGAACAGCTTTCTTT.

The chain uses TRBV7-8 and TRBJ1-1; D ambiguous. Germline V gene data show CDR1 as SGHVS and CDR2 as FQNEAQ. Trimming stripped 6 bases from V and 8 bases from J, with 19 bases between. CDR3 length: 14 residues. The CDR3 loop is CASSHPQVEREAFF. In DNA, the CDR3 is TGTGCCAGCAGTCACCCCCAAGTTGAGCGCGAAGCTTTCTTT.